This T cell receptor (beta chain) was observed in a study of T cells in Graves' hyperthyroidism and ophthalmopathy. Researchers amplified the TCR beta CDR3 regions from RNA transcripts. The HTBI primer set was used in a first-round RT-PCR of the TCR CDR3. TCRdb reanalysed the multiplex PCR reads using MiXCR and keeps one entry per CDR3 protein. In the table there are 45,000 to 75,000 distinct CDR3 sequences, 49% of which are singletons. This clonotype was observed many times. The CDR3 sequence is 18 residues long. The junction had 12 bases not matched to a gene; V was cut back by 0 bases and J by 4 bases. CDR1 LGHNA and CDR2 YNFKEQ come from the germline V gene. Clinical symptoms, serum thyroxine and TRAb, thyroid ultrasound and orbital computed tomography were used for the diagnoses.

The specimen was blood. The sequence came from a woman under 40 with Graves' ophthalmopathy. The chain combines TRBV4-2 with TRBJ1-2, with 9 bases identical to TRBD1. The chain's CDR3 is CASSQDGTGIGVGYGYTF. The CDR3 nucleotides read TGTGCCAGCAGCCAAGACGGGACAGGGATAGGGGTCGGCTATGGCTACACCTTC.